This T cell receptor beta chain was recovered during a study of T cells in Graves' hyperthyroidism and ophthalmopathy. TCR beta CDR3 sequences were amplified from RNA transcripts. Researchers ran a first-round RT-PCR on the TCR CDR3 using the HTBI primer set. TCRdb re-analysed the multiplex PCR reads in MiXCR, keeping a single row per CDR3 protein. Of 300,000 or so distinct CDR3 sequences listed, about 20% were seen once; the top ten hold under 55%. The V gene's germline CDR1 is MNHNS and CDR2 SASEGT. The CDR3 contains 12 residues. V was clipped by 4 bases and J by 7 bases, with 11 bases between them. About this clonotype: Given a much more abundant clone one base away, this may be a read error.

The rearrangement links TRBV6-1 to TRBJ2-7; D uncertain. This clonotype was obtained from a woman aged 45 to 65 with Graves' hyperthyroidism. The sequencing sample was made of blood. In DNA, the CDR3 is TGTGCCAGCAGTGCTGCAGCTGTGGAGCAGTACTTC. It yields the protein CASSAAAVEQYF.